The TCR beta chain described here comes from a study of blood T cell repertoires in COVID-19. Study information: Material from acute and convalescent COVID-19 was sourced from the United States, Italy and Spain. Sources were T cells, B-cell-depleted T cells, or PBMCs; the material itself was cDNA or gDNA.

J was trimmed by 0 bases and V by 0 bases; bases with no gene match: 16. This CDR3 has 21 amino acids. Germline V lookup: CDR1 LGHNA, CDR2 YNFKEQ. In the original processing: How many nucleated cells were present was estimated from reference gene primer amplification. TCRdb's copy holds only in-frame clones and misses some; the assay was immunoSEQ multiplex PCR. Clone size and V and J calls were adopted from that table, with D and trimming inferred from the DNA. The sample shows more than 200,000 clones, 86% of them seen only once. The sequenced sample was peripheral blood. The chain couples TRBV4-2 to TRBJ2-1; 8 bases are a match to TRBD2. The TCR sequence derives from a man aged 30 to 45 with active or convalescent COVID-19. CDR3 amino acids: CASSQDGQRGPSSSSYNEQFF. The CDR3 region has the DNA TGTGCCAGCAGCCAAGATGGGCAGCGGGGGCCCTCCTCAAGCTCCTACAATGAGCAGTTCTTC.